The entry below describes one TCR beta chain. Sequenced by immunoSEQ multiplex PCR; TCRdb stores in-frame clones only, minus some. This sample carries under 200,000 clones, more than 75% of them seen once, and the ten largest clones take over 5%. The sample comes from a study of blood T cell repertoires in COVID-19. This CDR3 comprises 13 residues. Trimming took 9 bases from V and 5 from J; bases not matched to a gene: 8. This chain joins TRBV6-7 and TRBJ2-7; 9 bases align to TRBD2. TRBV6-7 is an ORF, and what it does is uncertain. The TCR was taken from a woman aged 40 to 49 with COVID-19, enrolled during active disease. Sequencing used peripheral blood. The CDR3 sequence: CASIAGELDEQYF. The DNA of the CDR3 is TGTGCCAGTATAGCGGGAGAATTAGACGAGCAGTACTTC.